These T cell receptor beta chains were read from a single sample in a study of cytomegalovirus exposure and HLA in healthy donors. Measured with immunoSEQ multiplex PCR; TCRdb has only the in-frame clones, and not every one. Among about 160,000 clones, 68% were seen once, and the ten largest hold 4.5%. Sequenced material: PBMCs. The receptors were gathered from a young woman in good health and CMV-seropositive. Both conserved end residues are part of each CDR3. A D gene is named only where the DNA matches it firmly. Some rows have no size entry. The others give once, few or many, or a class for an expanded clone.

>TRBV10-3|-|-|TRBJ1-2
TGTGCCTCCTACGGGGGATCTGGCTATGGCTACACCTTC
CASYGGSGYGYTF
>TRBV7-9|TRBD1|-|TRBJ2-7
TGTGCCAGCAGCCCGGGACAGGGGCGAAATTCCTACGAGCAGTACTTC
CASSPGQGRNSYEQYF
>TRBV27|-|few|TRBJ1-2
TGTGCCAGCAGTTTACGTGGCAGGGTTGATGGCTACACCTTC
CASSLRGRVDGYTF
>TRBV5-1|-|-|TRBJ2-1
TGCGCCAGCAGCTTGGGGGTTAGCGGTACCTACAATGAGCAGTTCTTC
CASSLGVSGTYNEQFF
>TRBV10-3|TRBD1|-|TRBJ1-5
TGTGCCATCAGTGAGTCTGGCCAGGGGGCTCGGCCCCAGCATTTT
CAISESGQGARPQHF
>TRBV4-1|-|-|TRBJ1-2
TGCGCCAGCAGCCAAAACACCGCTTCAAGAGGCTACACCTTC
CASSQNTASRGYTF
>TRBV18|-|-|TRBJ1-5
TGTGCCAGCTCACCGCTGGGAGACAATCAGCCCCAGCATTTT
CASSPLGDNQPQHF
>TRBV7-9|TRBD2|-|TRBJ2-7
TGTGCCAGCAGCTTATTCTCTAGCGGGTTATACGAGCAGTACTTC
CASSLFSSGLYEQYF
>TRBV29-1|-|-|TRBJ1-6
TGCAGCGTGAAGACGGGGGATTCACCCCTCCACTTT
CSVKTGDSPLHF
>TRBV30|TRBD1|few|TRBJ1-2
TGTGCCTGGAAATTTAGGGACAGTCGGTATGGCTACACCTTC
CAWKFRDSRYGYTF
>TRBV5-8|-|-|TRBJ1-3
TGTGCCAGCAGCCCGGGGTTTGCTGGAAACACCATATATTTT
CASSPGFAGNTIYF
>TRBV6-4|-|few|TRBJ1-2
TGTGCCAGCCGGGAAGGGGGAACAGCTAACTATGGCTACACCTTC
CASREGGTANYGYTF
>TRBV9|TRBD2|few|TRBJ2-7
TGTGCCAGCAGCGTAGGGGCTAGCGGGAGGACCCCCTACGAGCAGTACTTC
CASSVGASGRTPYEQYF
>TRBV28|-|-|TRBJ1-2
TGTGCCAGCAGTTCCCCGGGGTCAGGCCTTGATGGCTACACCTTC
CASSSPGSGLDGYTF
>TRBV13|-|few|TRBJ1-5
TGTGCCAGCAGCTTAGGCCTGGGGCAGATTCATAGCAATCAGCCCCAGCATTTT
CASSLGLGQIHSNQPQHF
>TRBV30|TRBD1|-|TRBJ2-5
TGTGCCTGGAGGGGGACAGGGGCCGCTAGGGCCCAGTACTTC
CAWRGTGAARAQYF
>TRBV5-1|-|few|TRBJ1-4
TGCGCCAGCAGTGTTGGCAGTAGCGAAAAACTGTTTTTT
CASSVGSSEKLFF